This TCR beta chain originates from a study of post-analysis software for immune sequencing data. Findings and limits, study-wide: Elevated frequency relative to controls characterized 4 or 5 TRBV segments in patients, TRBV5-6, TRBV5-1 and TRBV20-1 among them. Comparison with controls showed significantly lower normalized Chao1 diversity in multiple sclerosis patients.

Comment on this clonotype: The target antigen is unknown.

Unique molecular identifiers featured in each of the TCR beta cDNA libraries. Once 1 to 10 million T cells were used, a few hundred thousand cDNA molecules resulted. MiXCR, applied by TCRdb to the PCR reads, yields one record per CDR3 protein. The sample yields 400,000 to 500,000 distinct CDR3 sequences, roughly 40% seen once. Looked up from germline, CDR1 is DFQATT and CDR2 is SNEGSKA (reference sequence). This CDR3 has 12 residues. Trimming took 7 bases from V and 6 from J; bases not matched to a gene: 5. Sequencing input: blood. The clonotype comes from a girl between 2 and 10 years old with multiple sclerosis. The rearrangement uses TRBV20-1 and TRBJ1-5; TRBD1 matches at 8 bases. This CDR3 reads CSGGQGGQPQHF. For the CDR3, the DNA is TGCAGTGGCGGACAGGGAGGTCAGCCCCAGCATTTT.